This T cell receptor beta chain came from a study of glioma-infiltrating T cells. This clonotype was observed a handful of times. Its antigen remains unidentified. The iRepertoire nested amplicon-rescue multiplex PCR amplified TCR alpha and beta CDR3s from RNA. Tissue mRNA or PBMC total RNA, roughly 85-450 ng, went into one-step reverse transcription and amplification. MiXCR, run by TCRdb on the multiplex PCR reads, gives a single entry per CDR3 protein. The data contain about 140,000 distinct CDR3 sequences, roughly 43% of them singletons. Findings and caveats of the study: Non-neoplastic patients had below-expected tissue-blood divergence, while all gliomas exceeded expectation. Tissue and blood shared very few CDR3 sequences.

Germline V gene data show CDR1 as MNHEY and CDR2 as SMNVEV (reference sequence). This CDR3 has 16 amino acids. J lost 0 bases, V lost 5 bases, and 3 bases had no gene match. Sequencing was carried out using glioma tissue, nonneoplastic brain tissue, or PBMCs (not recorded which). This clonotype was obtained from a human donor with low-grade glioma or glioblastoma, undergoing nonglioma brain surgery, or in good health (not recorded which). This chain joins TRBV27 and TRBJ2-3, with 12 bases matching TRBD2. The CDR3 here is CASSILAGGSTDTQYF. The CDR3 nucleotides read TGTGCCAGCAGTATACTAGCGGGAGGTAGCACAGATACGCAGTATTTT.